Below, 15 T cell receptor beta chains from the same sample are listed, as sequenced in a study of T cell responses to AZD1222 COVID-19 vaccine. The protocol was immunoSEQ multiplex PCR, while the TCRdb copy is restricted to in-frame clones and leaves out a portion. The sample gives 150,000 to 200,000 clones, around 87% of which show up once; less than 3% is in the top ten. This sample comprised peripheral blood, obtained on day 0 of AZD1222 vaccination. Receptor source: an adult in good health.

In this sample, this clone turned up once. The chain joins TRBV7-2 to TRBJ2-5; D uncertain. Trimming removed 0 bases from V and 3 bases from J, with 8 bases in between. CDR1 SGHTA and CDR2 FQGNSA come from the germline V gene. The CDR3 runs to 14 residues. The CDR3 is CASSLARREETQYF. CDR3 bases: TGTGCCAGCAGCTTAGCACGCCGAGAAGAGACCCAGTACTTC.

The chain combines TRBV20-1 with TRBJ2-7; D might be TRBD2 (5 bases). The CDR3 is made up of 11 amino acids. The V end was cut by 5 bases, the J end by 3 bases, with 8 bases between. Germline CDR1 is DFQATT and CDR2 is SNEGSKA (reference sequence). The CDR3 sequence is CSAGLYYEQYF. In nucleotides, the CDR3 is TGCAGTGCTGGACTTTACTACGAGCAGTACTTC.

The genes are TRBV28 and TRBJ2-7; 8 bases are a match to TRBD1. The J segment lost 7 bases and the V segment lost 2 bases, leaving 7 bases of the junction unmatched. The germline gives CDR1 MDHEN, CDR2 SYDVKM. This CDR3 contains 14 residues. CDR3 DNA sequence: TGTGCCAGCAGTTTAACCCAGGGGGCGCGAGAGCAGTACTTC. Its translation is CASSLTQGAREQYF.

The genes are TRBV11-2 and TRBJ1-5; maybe TRBD1 (5 bases). Trimming left V 2 bases short and J 2 bases short, with 10 bases between. The length of the CDR3 is 15 residues. Looked up from germline, CDR1 is SGHAT and CDR2 is FQNNGV. CDR3 coding DNA: TGTGCCAGCAGCTTACTGGCAGGGCGCAATCAGCCCCAGCATTTT. Residues: CASSLLAGRNQPQHF.

The rearrangement links TRBV7-3 to TRBJ1-2, with 10 bases matching TRBD1. The CDR3 loop spans 13 amino acids. Germline V gene lookup returns CDR1 SGHTA and CDR2 FQGTGA. The trim removed 8 bases at V and 4 bases at J, leaving 4 bases unmatched. The CDR3 is CASSDRGGYGYTF. The CDR3 DNA follows: TGTGCCAGCTCGGACAGGGGGGGCTATGGCTACACCTTC.

This clone came up once. The chain links TRBV5-1 to TRBJ2-5, with 7 bases identical to TRBD1. V shed 3 bases, J shed 1 base, and the junction held 9 bases outside the gene matches. This CDR3 is 16 amino acids long. Looked up from germline, CDR1 is SGHRS and CDR2 is YFSETQ. The CDR3 region has the DNA TGCGCCAGCAGCTGGGGGCCCCGGGACAGCCAAGAGACCCAGTACTTC. Translation gives CASSWGPRDSQETQYF.

The V gene is TRBV14, the J gene TRBJ2-6; D is unclear. This CDR3 contains 13 residues. Germline V gene sequence: CDR1 SGHDN, CDR2 FVKESK. V shed 3 bases and J shed 3 bases, with 3 bases lying between them. The CDR3 DNA follows: TGTGCCAGCAGCCAGTTTGGGGCCAACGTCCTGACTTTC. Protein: CASSQFGANVLTF. The whole variable domain, remainder taken from reference TRBV14 and TRBJ2-6, is EAGVTQFPSHSVIEKGQTVTLRCDPISGHDNLYWYRRVMGKEIKFLLHFVKESKQDESGMPNNRFLAERTGGTYSTLKVQPAELEDSGVYFCASSQFGANVLTFGAGSRLTVL.

The CDR3 DNA follows: TGTGCCAGCTCACCTACTAGCGGGGCAAACACCGGGGAGCTGTTTTTT. Translation gives CASSPTSGANTGELFF. The chain recombines TRBV18 with TRBJ2-2; 10 bases map to TRBD2. Germline CDR1 reads KGHSH; CDR2 reads LQKENI. With 3 bases clipped from V and 2 bases from J, the junction kept 3 bases outside the gene matches. This CDR3 has 16 amino acids.

The chain has TRBV5-1 and TRBJ2-1; the D is unclear. Germline V gene data show CDR1 as SGHRS and CDR2 as YFSETQ. CDR3 length equals 11 residues. V lost 4 bases, J lost 7 bases, and 6 bases lay in between. CDR3 in DNA: TGCGCCAGCAGCGCGGAAAATGAGCAGTTCTTC. Translation gives CASSAENEQFF.

V gene TRBV29-1 combines with J gene TRBJ2-2; D is tentatively TRBD1 or TRBD2 (7 bases each). Germline CDR1 SQVTM, CDR2 ANQGSEA. V gave up 7 bases and J gave up 4 bases, with 19 bases separating them. This CDR3 contains 15 residues. The CDR3 here is CSGTWAGGGTGELFF. CDR3 nucleotide sequence: TGCAGCGGCACTTGGGCAGGGGGGGGCACCGGGGAGCTGTTTTTT.

The chain carries TRBV6-5 and TRBJ1-1; no definite D call. The germline V gene has CDR1 MNHEY and CDR2 SVGAGI. V gave up 4 bases and J gave up 1 base, with 10 bases separating them. The CDR3 contains 14 residues. Written as DNA, the CDR3 is TGTGCCAGCAGTTCAACGGACGGGAACACTGAAGCTTTCTTT. Its translation: CASSSTDGNTEAFF.

This rearrangement joins TRBV1 to TRBJ2-1; the DNA was not used to check the table's D call, TRBD2. TRBV1 is designated a pseudogene. The CDR3 is 18 amino acids. CDR3 nucleotide sequence: TGCACCAGCAGCCAAGAACGACTAGCGGGAGGTGCGTACAATGAGCAGTTCTTC. Translation gives CTSSQERLAGGAYNEQFF.

CDR3 DNA sequence: TGTGCCAGCAGCATGGACCGGGGGGAGACCCAGTACTTC. Translating gives CASSMDRGETQYF. The J gene is TRBJ2-5, the V gene TRBV5-4; D is possibly TRBD2 (6 bases). The CDR3 is made up of 13 amino acids. Germline V gene sequence: CDR1 SGHNT, CDR2 YYREEE (reference sequence). Trimming took 4 bases from V and 5 from J, leaving 12 bases between them.

The rearrangement joins TRBV27 to TRBJ2-7, with D possibly TRBD2 on 5 matching bases. Germline CDR1 MNHEY, CDR2 SMNVEV (reference sequence). The CDR3 spans 13 residues. Trimming cost V 7 bases and J 2 bases, with 12 bases left between them. CDR3 in DNA: TGTGCCAGCAAACGGAGGCCTACCTACGAGCAGTACTTC. Encoded protein: CASKRRPTYEQYF.

The V call is TRBV12-3 or TRBV12-4, the J call TRBJ1-2, with 11 nucleotides matching TRBD1. CDR3 length equals 13 residues. J gave up 6 bases and V 6 bases, and 3 bases lay outside the gene matches. The CDR3 DNA follows: TGTGCCAGCAGACGGACAGGGGGCAATGGCTACACCTTC. Translation gives CASRRTGGNGYTF.